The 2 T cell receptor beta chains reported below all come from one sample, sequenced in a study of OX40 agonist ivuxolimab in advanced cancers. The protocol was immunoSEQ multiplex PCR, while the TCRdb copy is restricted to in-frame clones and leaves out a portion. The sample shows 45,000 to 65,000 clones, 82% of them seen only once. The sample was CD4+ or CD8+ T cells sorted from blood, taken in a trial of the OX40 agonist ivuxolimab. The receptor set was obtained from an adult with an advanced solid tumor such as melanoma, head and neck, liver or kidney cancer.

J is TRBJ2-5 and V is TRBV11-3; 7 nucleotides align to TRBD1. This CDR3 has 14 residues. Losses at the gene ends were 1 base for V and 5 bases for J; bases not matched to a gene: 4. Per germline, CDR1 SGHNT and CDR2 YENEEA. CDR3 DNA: TGTGCCAGCAGCTTAGGGGACAGCCGTGAGACCCAGTACTTC. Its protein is CASSLGDSRETQYF.

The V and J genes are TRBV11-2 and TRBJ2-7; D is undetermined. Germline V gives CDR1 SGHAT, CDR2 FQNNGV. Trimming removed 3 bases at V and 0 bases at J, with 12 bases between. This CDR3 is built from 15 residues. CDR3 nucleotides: TGTGCCAGCAGCTTCCGGACGGTGAGCTCCTACGAGCAGTACTTC. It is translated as CASSFRTVSSYEQYF.